These 22 T cell receptor beta chains originate from one sample sequenced in a study of T cells in Graves' hyperthyroidism and ophthalmopathy. RNA transcripts served as the template for amplifying TCR beta CDR3 regions. An initial round of RT-PCR targeting the TCR CDR3 relied on the HTBI primer set. TCRdb re-called the multiplex PCR reads with MiXCR, one entry per CDR3 protein. Of about 350,000 distinct CDR3 sequences listed, over 11% were seen once; the top ten hold just under 25%. The specimen was blood. These receptors originate from a woman under 40 with Graves' hyperthyroidism.

On this clonotype: At one end the junction does not follow the germline gene, possibly because of a read error. The chain employs TRBV20-1 and TRBJ2-4; 8 nucleotides align to TRBD2. The CDR3 totals 16 residues. Germline V gives CDR1 DFQATT, CDR2 SNEGSKA (reference sequence). The CDR3: CSARDFSGVAKNIQCF. The CDR3 DNA reads TGCAGTGCTAGAGACTTTAGCGGGGTAGCCAAAAACATTCAGTGCTTC.

Ten or more counts support this clonotype. The rearrangement links TRBV20-1 to TRBJ1-4, with D unclear. CDR3 size: 10 residues. Germline V lookup: CDR1 DFQATT, CDR2 SNEGSKA (reference sequence). V was pared by 3 bases and J by 8 bases, with 4 bases between. In DNA, the CDR3 is TGCAGTGCTAGTAACGAAAAACTGTTTTTT. The encoded protein is CSASNEKLFF.

V usage is TRBV6-1 and J usage is TRBJ2-3; 12 bases agree with TRBD2. The CDR3 extends over 15 amino acids. In germline, CDR1 is MNHNS, CDR2 SASEGT. The V segment lost 6 bases and the J segment 4 bases; nucleotides outside the gene matches: 5. CDR3 amino acids: CASSRLAGVADTQYF. The CDR3 bases are TGTGCCAGCAGCCGACTAGCGGGAGTCGCAGATACGCAGTATTTT.

This sequence joins TRBV20-1 and TRBJ1-1; D gene unclear. CDR3 length: 12 amino acids. V shed 6 bases and J shed 7 bases, with 15 bases lying between them. Germline V gene lookup returns CDR1 DFQATT and CDR2 SNEGSKA (reference sequence). CDR3 DNA: TGCAGTGCCCGCCCAGGTCGGGGTGAAGCTTTCTTT. It translates to CSARPGRGEAFF.

This clonotype has a count of ten or more. The CDR3 bases are TGCGCCACGACAGGGAGGACTGAAGCTTTCTTT. It specifies CATTGRTEAFF. The chain has TRBV10-1 and TRBJ1-1; the match to TRBD1 covers 7 bases. Germline V gene sequence: CDR1 WNHNN, CDR2 SYGVQD (reference sequence). The CDR3 has 11 residues. Trimming took 10 bases from V and 5 from J; bases not matched to a gene: 4.

This clonotype was seen only a few times. The J gene is TRBJ2-2, the V gene TRBV14; D is unclear. V shed 1 base and J shed 4 bases, with 10 bases lying between them. CDR1 and CDR2 (germline): SGHDN, FVKESK. The CDR3 is made up of 15 amino acids. CDR3 in DNA: TGTGCCAGCAGCCAAGTATCGGGCGGCACCGGGGAGCTGTTTTTT. It specifies CASSQVSGGTGELFF.

This clonotype showed up many times. V and J are TRBV6-2 or TRBV6-3 and TRBJ2-7; D is ambiguous. Germline CDR1 and CDR2: MNHEY and SVGEGT. The germline V and J ends were trimmed by 4 bases and 7 bases, with 17 bases remaining between them. The CDR3 is 14 residues long. CDR3 amino acids: CASSSEPSVREQYF. In nucleotides, the CDR3 is TGTGCCAGCAGTTCGGAACCGTCGGTCCGGGAGCAGTACTTC.

This clonotype was found a few times. The chain joins TRBV19 to TRBJ1-6, with D hard to call. CDR1 is LNHDA, CDR2 SQIVND, per germline (reference sequence). This CDR3 spans 15 amino acids. V dropped 11 bases and J dropped 8 bases, with 22 bases sitting between them. Written as DNA, the CDR3 is TGTGCCTCCGCCGGGGAGATCCGCTCATATTCACCCCTCCACTTT. This encodes CASAGEIRSYSPLHF.

This clonotype was picked up a small number of times. The rearrangement joins TRBV19 to TRBJ2-3, with TRBD2 matching over 7 bases. The CDR3 runs 16 residues. Trimming removed 2 bases from V and 3 bases from J; junction bases left unmatched: 8. Germline CDR1 reads LNHDA; CDR2 reads SQIVND (reference sequence). The CDR3 loop reads CASSIPLAGVTDTQYF. CDR3 DNA: TGTGCCAGTAGTATACCCTTGGCGGGAGTAACAGATACGCAGTATTTT.

This clonotype turned up a few times. This chain links TRBV19 with TRBJ2-2; a weak D match, TRBD2 (6 bases). The CDR3 contains 12 residues. V was clipped by 4 bases and J by 6 bases, with 6 bases between them. CDR1 is LNHDA and CDR2 is SQIVND in the germline V gene (reference sequence). The CDR3 protein is CASSRGAGELFF. The CDR3, as DNA: TGTGCCAGTAGTAGGGGGGCCGGGGAGCTGTTTTTT. The whole variable domain, remainder taken from reference TRBV19 and TRBJ2-2, is DGGITQSPKYLFRKEGQNVTLSCEQNLNHDAMYWYRQDPGQGLRLIYYSQIVNDFQKGDIAEGYSVSREKKESFPLTVTSAQKNPTAFYLCASSRGAGELFFGEGSRLTVL.

In its sample, this clonotype was seen many times. The chain couples TRBV20-1 to TRBJ2-2; D perhaps matches TRBD2 (6 bases). Deletions cut 6 bases from V and 5 bases from J, with 25 bases between. CDR1 and CDR2 from the germline V gene are DFQATT and SNEGSKA (reference sequence). This CDR3 has 17 amino acids. CDR3 sequence: CSAKAGTGSLVTGELFF. CDR3 nucleotide sequence: TGCAGTGCCAAGGCTGGTACCGGGAGTCTCGTTACCGGGGAGCTGTTTTTT.

This clonotype was counted a few times. CDR3 sequence reads: CSARDPGTSGKEEQFF. The CDR3 DNA reads as TGCAGTGCTAGAGATCCCGGGACTAGCGGGAAAGAAGAGCAGTTCTTC. V and J are TRBV20-1 and TRBJ2-1, with TRBD2 matching 13 bases. The CDR3 is 16 amino acids. Looked up from germline, CDR1 is DFQATT and CDR2 is SNEGSKA (reference sequence). V lost 0 bases to trimming and J lost 10 bases; unmatched junction nucleotides: 9.

The chain has TRBV5-6 and TRBJ1-6, with D possibly TRBD1 on 5 matching bases. CDR1 is SGHDT, CDR2 YYEEEE, per germline. The CDR3 consists of 16 residues. With 1 base removed from V and 5 bases from J, the gap between germline ends came to 13 bases. CDR3 sequence (DNA): TGTGCCAGCAGCTTGACGGGCCGGGGGAATAATTCACCCCTCCACTTT. This sequence encodes CASSLTGRGNNSPLHF.

The sample holds a few counts of this clonotype. The chain carries TRBV5-1 and TRBJ2-5, with TRBD1 matching over 9 bases. CDR1 SGHRS and CDR2 YFSETQ come from the germline V gene. The CDR3 sequence is 14 residues long. V shed 6 bases and J 5 bases; nucleotides not matched to a gene: 8. The CDR3 nucleotides are TGCGCCAGCAAAACCGGGACAGGGAAGGAGACCCAGTACTTC. It encodes CASKTGTGKETQYF.

The chain uses TRBV11-2 and TRBJ2-1; maybe TRBD2 (6 bases). The germline gives CDR1 SGHAT, CDR2 FQNNGV. The CDR3 covers 19 residues. The germline V and J ends were trimmed by 5 bases and 0 bases, with 23 bases remaining between them. The CDR3 reads CASSVPSGLAGSSYNEQFF. The CDR3 coding sequence is TGTGCCAGCAGCGTTCCCTCCGGCTTGGCGGGGAGCTCCTACAATGAGCAGTTCTTC.

The V call is TRBV20-1, the J call TRBJ1-2; D not certain. CDR3 length: 12 amino acids. Germline V gene data show CDR1 as DFQATT and CDR2 as SNEGSKA (reference sequence). Trimming cost V 3 bases and J 4 bases, with 9 bases left between them. Here the CDR3 DNA reads TGCAGTGCTAGTTTTCAGATCTATGGCTACACCTTC. Protein sequence: CSASFQIYGYTF.

V is TRBV5-8 and J is TRBJ2-7, with TRBD2 matching over 13 bases. V lost 2 bases, J lost 4 bases, and 9 bases stayed unmatched. CDR3 length: 17 residues. Germline V lookup: CDR1 SGHTS, CDR2 YDEGEE. In DNA form, the CDR3 reads TGTGCCAGCAGCTTAGGACTAGCGGGAGTTAGGGGTTACGAGCAGTACTTC. Protein: CASSLGLAGVRGYEQYF.

The table lists this clonotype with a count of one. Possible read error: a much larger clone is one base away. J is TRBJ2-6 and V is TRBV5-1; D might be TRBD1 or TRBD2, each matching 5 bases. Germline CDR1 and CDR2: SGHRS and YFSETQ. The CDR3 is 16 residues long. The CDR3 bases are TGCCCCAGCAGCCTACGCGGGCACTCTGGGGCCAACGTCCCGACTTTC. Translating gives CPSSLRGHSGANVPTF. Combining the CDR3 with reference TRBV5-1 and TRBJ2-6 gives the whole variable domain KAGVTQTPRYLIKTRGQQVTLSCSPISGHRSVSWYQQTPGQGLQFLFEYFSETQRNKGNFPGRFSGRQFSNSRSEMNVSTLELGDSALYLCPSSLRGHSGANVPTFGAGSRLTVL.

This clonotype was detected ten times or more. This rearrangement joins TRBV12-3 or TRBV12-4 to TRBJ2-3; weak D call: TRBD1 (5 bases). V was cut by 5 bases and J by 2 bases, with 17 bases left in between. The CDR3 spans 16 residues. CDR3 region: CASSGAGGINTDTQYF. The CDR3 coding sequence is TGTGCCAGCAGTGGGGCTGGCGGCATCAACACAGATACGCAGTATTTT.

This chain uses TRBV28 with TRBJ2-1; D perhaps matches TRBD1 (6 bases). The CDR3 contains 12 residues. Trimming left V 3 bases short and J 8 bases short, with 8 bases between. The germline V gene has CDR1 MDHEN and CDR2 SYDVKM. The CDR3 is CASSFRGHEQFF. The CDR3 nucleotides are TGTGCCAGCAGTTTCAGGGGCCATGAGCAGTTCTTC.

This clonotype was seen repeatedly, ten times or more. This chain joins TRBV29-1 and TRBJ2-7; the D gene could be TRBD1 or TRBD2 (5 bases each). The CDR3 is 16 amino acids. The V end lost 6 bases, the J end lost 5 bases, and 26 bases lay between the germline ends. Germline V CDR1 and CDR2: SQVTM, ANQGSEA. In DNA form, the CDR3 reads TGCAGCGTGGTACAGGTCGGGAACCGACGTTTCGACGAGCAGTACTTC. Its translation: CSVVQVGNRRFDEQYF.

V usage is TRBV5-1 and J usage is TRBJ1-2; maybe TRBD1 (5 bases). This CDR3 spans 15 amino acids. Germline V gene sequence: CDR1 SGHRS, CDR2 YFSETQ. Trimming stripped 0 bases from V and 3 bases from J, with 12 bases between. CDR3 region: CASSLEAGPDYGYTF. The DNA of the CDR3 is TGCGCCAGCAGCTTGGAAGCAGGGCCGGACTATGGCTACACCTTC.